One and the same sample provided the 7 T cell receptor beta chains below, sequenced in a study of cytomegalovirus exposure and HLA in healthy donors. The PCR employed 60 Vbeta primers together with 13 Jbeta primers. Only in-frame clones appear in the TCRdb table, and some are missing; sequencing was by immunoSEQ multiplex PCR. The repertoire holds approximately 150,000 clones, with roughly 80% as singletons. The sample taken for sequencing was PBMCs. Receptors originate from a woman in her twenties or thirties in good health and CMV-seropositive.

The V gene is TRBV7-9, the J gene TRBJ2-1; D uncertain. The V end lost 4 bases, the J end lost 7 bases, and 11 bases lay between the germline ends. The CDR3 loop spans 13 amino acids. Germline values: CDR1 SEHNR, CDR2 FQNEAQ (reference sequence). The CDR3 reads CASSSSRQNEQFF. The CDR3 DNA reads as TGTGCCAGCAGCTCCTCTCGCCAGAATGAGCAGTTCTTC.

The CDR3 is CASSPSGSYEQYF. The CDR3 nucleotides read TGTGCCAGCAGTCCTAGCGGTTCCTACGAGCAGTACTTC. V gene TRBV7-3 combines with J gene TRBJ2-7; 7 nucleotides match TRBD2. The CDR3 spans 13 residues. V was clipped by 6 bases and J by 1 base; unmatched bases: 3. CDR1 is SGHTA and CDR2 is FQGTGA in the germline V gene.

This clone was counted only a few times. V gene TRBV5-1 combines with J gene TRBJ2-1; weak D call: TRBD1 (6 bases). The germline gives CDR1 SGHRS, CDR2 YFSETQ. The ends were cut back, 0 bases at V and 0 bases at J, with 16 bases in the middle. The CDR3 spans 18 residues. This chain's CDR3 is CASSLGGPGTSSYNEQFF. CDR3 coding DNA: TGCGCCAGCAGCTTGGGAGGTCCCGGGACATCCTCCTACAATGAGCAGTTCTTC.

Here the CDR3 reads CAWSGQGAYTF. In DNA form, the CDR3 reads TGTGCCTGGAGTGGTCAGGGGGCCTACACCTTC. The chain carries TRBV30 and TRBJ1-2; 8 positions agree with TRBD1. The J segment lost 10 bases and the V segment lost 1 base, leaving 2 bases of the junction unmatched. CDR1 is GTSNPN and CDR2 is SVGIG in the germline V gene (reference sequence). The CDR3 runs 11 residues.

This chain links TRBV19 with TRBJ2-7, with 7 bases lining up with TRBD1. The CDR3 spans 14 residues. V trimming: 3 bases; J trimming: 2 bases; junction bases outside the gene matches: 4. The germline V gene encodes CDR1 LNHDA and CDR2 SQIVND (reference sequence). This CDR3 is CASSMRTGPYEQYF. As DNA, the CDR3 is TGTGCCAGTAGTATGAGGACAGGACCCTACGAGCAGTACTTC.

The V gene is TRBV14, the J gene TRBJ2-7, with 8 bases that match TRBD1. Germline loops: CDR1 SGHDN, CDR2 FVKESK. CDR3 size: 18 residues. The junction had 18 bases not matched to a gene; V was cut back by 2 bases and J by 6 bases. The CDR3 bases are TGTGCCAGCAGCCAATTAAGGGTTAACCCGGACAGGGTACTCGAGCAGTACTTC. This encodes CASSQLRVNPDRVLEQYF.

This clone has just a few counts. The rearrangement links TRBV6-6 to TRBJ2-7; tentative D call: TRBD2 (5 bases). Germline CDR1 is MNHNY and CDR2 is SVGAGI (reference sequence). The CDR3 is 15 amino acids. The germline V and J ends were trimmed by 0 bases and 1 base, with 10 bases remaining between them. CDR3 nucleotide sequence: TGTGCCAGCAGTTACTCGTATTGGACTTCCTACGAGCAGTACTTC. This encodes CASSYSYWTSYEQYF.